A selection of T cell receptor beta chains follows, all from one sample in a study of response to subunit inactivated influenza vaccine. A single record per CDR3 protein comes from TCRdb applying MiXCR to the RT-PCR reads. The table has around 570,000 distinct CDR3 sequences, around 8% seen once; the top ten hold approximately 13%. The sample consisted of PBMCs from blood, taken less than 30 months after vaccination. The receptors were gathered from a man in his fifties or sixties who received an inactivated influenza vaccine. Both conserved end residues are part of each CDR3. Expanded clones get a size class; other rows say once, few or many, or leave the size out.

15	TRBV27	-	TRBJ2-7	CASSPRPEGDYEQYF
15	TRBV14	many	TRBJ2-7	CASSPLEGGVYEQYF
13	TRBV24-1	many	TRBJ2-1	CATSDPPSHEQFF
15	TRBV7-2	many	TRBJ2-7	CASSLLGAGGGEQYF
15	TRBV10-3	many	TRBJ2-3	CAISEGQVSADTQYF
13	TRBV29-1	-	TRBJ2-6	CSVELGGANVLTF
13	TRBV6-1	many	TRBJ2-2	CASSKGLSGELFF
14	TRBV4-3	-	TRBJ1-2	CASSQTVGFYGYTF
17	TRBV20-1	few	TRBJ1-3	CSASPFDRAASGNTIYF
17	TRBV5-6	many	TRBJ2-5	CASSPPYGREGRETQYF
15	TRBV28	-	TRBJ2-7	CASSAARGFSYEQYF
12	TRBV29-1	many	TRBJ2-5	CSGDRRGETQYF
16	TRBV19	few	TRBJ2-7	CASSPPSGESSYEQYF
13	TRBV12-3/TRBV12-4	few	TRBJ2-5	CASSFGLTQTQYF
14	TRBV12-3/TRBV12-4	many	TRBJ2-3	CASSFSAGTDTQYF
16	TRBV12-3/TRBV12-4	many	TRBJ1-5	CASSYEALSHNQPQHF
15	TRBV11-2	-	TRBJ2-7	CASSFLEGRSYEQYF
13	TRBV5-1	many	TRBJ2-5	CASSLKGGETQYF
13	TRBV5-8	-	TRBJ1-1	CASNSGSDTEAFF
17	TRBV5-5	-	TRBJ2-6	CASTHTDPGGGANVLTF
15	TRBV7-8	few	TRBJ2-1	CASSLTTSGSVEQFF
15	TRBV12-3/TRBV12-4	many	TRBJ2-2	CASSFGQGYGGELFF
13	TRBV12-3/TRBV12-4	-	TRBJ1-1	CASSFDRITEAFF
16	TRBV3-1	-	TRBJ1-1	CASSQGTGTMNTEAFF
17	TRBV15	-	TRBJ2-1	CATSRAGKGIRGNEQFF
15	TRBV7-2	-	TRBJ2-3	CASSPRGGRTDTQYF
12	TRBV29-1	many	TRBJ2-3	CSVRKESGTQYF
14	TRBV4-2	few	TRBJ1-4	CASSQETGYGKLFF
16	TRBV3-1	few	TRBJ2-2	CASSPGLAGGAGELFF
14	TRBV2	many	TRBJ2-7	CASSRAFYSYEQYF
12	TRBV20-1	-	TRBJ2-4	CSALRGGLIQYF
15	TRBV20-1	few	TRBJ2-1	CSAGRSGRANNEQFF
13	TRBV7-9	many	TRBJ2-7	CASSLADGYEQYF
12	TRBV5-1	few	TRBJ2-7	CASSGAAYEQYF
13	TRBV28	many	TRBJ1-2	CASSSPTNYGYTF
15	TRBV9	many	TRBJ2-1	CASSASGGSYNEQFF
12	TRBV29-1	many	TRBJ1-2	CSVGQGAGGYTF
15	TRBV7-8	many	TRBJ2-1	CASSHRRDRVDEQFF
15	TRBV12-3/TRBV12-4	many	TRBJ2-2	CASSFRGPDTGELFF
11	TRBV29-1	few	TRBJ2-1	CSAGQGAWQFF
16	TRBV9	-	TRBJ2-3	CASSGVWGVGTDTQYF
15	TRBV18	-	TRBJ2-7	CASSAGTGGRYEQYF
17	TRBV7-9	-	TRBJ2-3	CASSFAGAPFSTDTQYF